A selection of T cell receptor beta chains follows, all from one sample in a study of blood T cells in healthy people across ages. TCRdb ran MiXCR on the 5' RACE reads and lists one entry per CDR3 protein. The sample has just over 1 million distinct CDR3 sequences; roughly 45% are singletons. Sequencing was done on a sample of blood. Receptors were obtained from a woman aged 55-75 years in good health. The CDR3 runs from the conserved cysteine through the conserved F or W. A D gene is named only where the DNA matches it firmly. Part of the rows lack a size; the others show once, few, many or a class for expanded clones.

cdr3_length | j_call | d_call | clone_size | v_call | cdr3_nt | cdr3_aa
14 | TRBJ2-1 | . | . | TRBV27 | TGTGCCAGCAGTTTTCGGTGGAGGGGGCGGGAGCAGTTCTTC | CASSFRWRGREQFF
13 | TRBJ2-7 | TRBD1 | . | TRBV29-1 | TGCAGCGCCCAGGGACAGGGGTTCAACGAGCAGTACTTC | CSAQGQGFNEQYF
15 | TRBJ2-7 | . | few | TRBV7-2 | TGTGCCAGCAGCTTAGTTGGTGTTAGCTCCTACGAGCAGTACTTC | CASSLVGVSSYEQYF
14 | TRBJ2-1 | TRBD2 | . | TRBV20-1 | TGCAGTGCTTTAGGCGGGAGGGACTACAATGAGCAGTTCTTC | CSALGGRDYNEQFF
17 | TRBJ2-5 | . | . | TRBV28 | TGTGCCAGCAGTTCTCCCCATGCCCCACAACGGTTCAATGAGCAGTACTTC | CASSSPHAPQRFNEQYF
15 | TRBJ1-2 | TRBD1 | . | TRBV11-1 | TGTGCCAGCAGACCCAGACAGGGTGGTCATGGTGGCTACACCTTC | CASRPRQGGHGGYTF
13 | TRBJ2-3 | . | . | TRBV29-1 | TGCAGCGTTGAAGATCAGGGCACAGATACGCAGTATTTT | CSVEDQGTDTQYF
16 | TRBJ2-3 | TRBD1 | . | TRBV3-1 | TGTGCCAGCAGCCAACCGGGACAGGGTACCACAGATACGCAGTATTTT | CASSQPGQGTTDTQYF
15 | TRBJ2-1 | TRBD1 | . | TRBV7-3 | TGTGCCAGCAGCCCGAGACAGGGGGCGGATAATGAGCAGTTCTTC | CASSPRQGADNEQFF
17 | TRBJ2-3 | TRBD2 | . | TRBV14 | TGTGCCAGCAGCCAACGTGTAGCGGGAGTAGCTCCAGATACGCAGTATTTT | CASSQRVAGVAPDTQYF
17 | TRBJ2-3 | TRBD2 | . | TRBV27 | TGTGCCAGCAGTTTATTTTTAGCGGGATTACCCCCAGATACGCAGTATTTT | CASSLFLAGLPPDTQYF
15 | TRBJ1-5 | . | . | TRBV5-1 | TGCGCCAGCAGCTTAGAGGACAGTAGCAATCAGCCCCAGCATTTT | CASSLEDSSNQPQHF
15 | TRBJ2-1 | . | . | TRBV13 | TGTGCCAGCAGCAAAGCAGGCGGGAACGTGGATGAGCAGTTCTTC | CASSKAGGNVDEQFF
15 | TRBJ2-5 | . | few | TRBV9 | TGTGCCAGCAGCGACACCCCAGGGGTCCTAGTGACCCAGTACTTC | CASSDTPGVLVTQYF
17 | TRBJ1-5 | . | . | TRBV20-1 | TGCAGTGCTAGTGGCTCAGGGACCCCGTATAGCAATCGGCCCCAGCATTTT | CSASGSGTPYSNRPQHF
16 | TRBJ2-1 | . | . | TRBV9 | TGTGCCAGCAGCGTAGGATTAGGGGGGAACTTCAATGAGCAGTTCTTC | CASSVGLGGNFNEQFF
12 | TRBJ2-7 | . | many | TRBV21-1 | TGTGCCAGCAGCCAAAGAGGATACGAGCAGTACTTC | CASSQRGYEQYF
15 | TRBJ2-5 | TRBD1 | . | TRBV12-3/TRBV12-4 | TGTGCCAGCAGCCTACTAAGGACAGGGGAAGAGACCCAGTACTTC | CASSLLRTGEETQYF
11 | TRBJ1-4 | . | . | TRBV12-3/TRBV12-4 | TGTGCCAGCAGTTCCACAGGGAGAGTGTTTTTT | CASSSTGRVFF
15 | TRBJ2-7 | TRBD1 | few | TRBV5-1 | TGCGCCAGCAGATCAGAGACAGGGATTCAATACGAGCAGTACTTC | CASRSETGIQYEQYF
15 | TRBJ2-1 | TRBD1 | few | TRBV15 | TGTGCCACCAGCAGCACAGGGGTTCCCTTCGATGAGCAGTTCTTC | CATSSTGVPFDEQFF
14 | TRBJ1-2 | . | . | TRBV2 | TGTGCCAGCAGTGGGGGTGTGGTGGACTATGGCTACACCTTC | CASSGGVVDYGYTF
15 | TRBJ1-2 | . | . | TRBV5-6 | TGTGCCAGCAGCTTTGCTGGGGTCGAGAACTATGGCTACACCTTC | CASSFAGVENYGYTF
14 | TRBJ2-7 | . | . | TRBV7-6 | TGTGCCAGCAGCTCGGTGGCCGGGTCCTACGAGCAGTACTTC | CASSSVAGSYEQYF
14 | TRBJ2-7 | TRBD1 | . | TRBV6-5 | TGTGCCAGCAGTGCTCAGGGACAGGGTTTCGAGCAGTACTTC | CASSAQGQGFEQYF
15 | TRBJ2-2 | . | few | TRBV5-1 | TGCGCCAGCAGCTTTATGGCAGTTAACACCGGGGAGCTGTTTTTT | CASSFMAVNTGELFF
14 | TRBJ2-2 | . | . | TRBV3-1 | TGTGCCAGCAGCCAAGACAGCTACACCGGGGAGCTGTTTTTT | CASSQDSYTGELFF
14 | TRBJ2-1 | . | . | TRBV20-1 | TGCAGTGCTAGACCCCTGAGTCGGGCTGGTGAGCAGTTCTTC | CSARPLSRAGEQFF
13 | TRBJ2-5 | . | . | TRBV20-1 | TGCAGTGCTGACCGGGAGTTCCAAGAGACCCAGTACTTC | CSADREFQETQYF
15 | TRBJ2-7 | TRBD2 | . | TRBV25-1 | TGTGCCAGCAGGACTAGCGGGAGGGAAGCCGACGAGCAGTACTTC | CASRTSGREADEQYF
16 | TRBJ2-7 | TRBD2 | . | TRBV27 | TGTGCCAGCAGTTTCTCGACTAGCGGGATCGTCTACGAGCAGTACTTC | CASSFSTSGIVYEQYF
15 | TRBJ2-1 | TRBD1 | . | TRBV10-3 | TGTGCCATCAGAATGGGACAGGGGCTGCACAATGAGCAGTTCTTC | CAIRMGQGLHNEQFF
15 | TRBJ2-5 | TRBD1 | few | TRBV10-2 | TGCGCCAGCAGTGAGCGGACAGGGGGCGCAGAGACCCAGTACTTC | CASSERTGGAETQYF
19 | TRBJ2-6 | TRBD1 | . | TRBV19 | TGTGCCAGTAGTTACCTTACTCCGACAGGGACCACTGGGGCCAACGTCCCGACTTTC | CASSYLTPTGTTGANVPTF
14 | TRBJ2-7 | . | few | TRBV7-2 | TGTGCCAGCAGCTCTCAGACCGGAAGCTACGAGCAGTACTTC | CASSSQTGSYEQYF
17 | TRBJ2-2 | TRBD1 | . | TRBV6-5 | TGTGCCAGCAGACTACTCCCGGGACAGGGTGCCACCGGGGAGCTGTTTTTT | CASRLLPGQGATGELFF
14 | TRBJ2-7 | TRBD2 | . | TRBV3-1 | TGTGCCAGCAGCTTGCGGGGGGAGAACTACGAGCAGTACTTC | CASSLRGENYEQYF
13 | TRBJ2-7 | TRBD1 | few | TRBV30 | TGTGCCTCTGGTCCAGGGGGATTCGTCGAGCAGTACTTC | CASGPGGFVEQYF
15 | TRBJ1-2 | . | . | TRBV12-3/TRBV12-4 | TGTGCCAGCAGTCCCTCGGCGGGACGTATTTATGGCTACACCTTC | CASSPSAGRIYGYTF
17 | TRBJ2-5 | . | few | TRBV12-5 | TGTGCTAGTGCAATCGAGGGAAAACAGGGTGAAGAAGAGACCCAGTACTTC | CASAIEGKQGEEETQYF
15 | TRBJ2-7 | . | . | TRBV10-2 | TGCGCCAGCAGGAAGGGCCAGGACAACTCCTACGAGCAGTACTTC | CASRKGQDNSYEQYF
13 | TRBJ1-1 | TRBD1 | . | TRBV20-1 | TGCAGTGCTCAAACAGGGGGCTTTACTGAAGCTTTCTTT | CSAQTGGFTEAFF
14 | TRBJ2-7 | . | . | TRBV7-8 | TGTGCCAGCAGCCCCCGTAGCCGCTCCTACGAGCAGTACTTC | CASSPRSRSYEQYF
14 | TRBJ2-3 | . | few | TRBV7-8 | TGTGCCAGCAGCCAACCCGGAGGCACAGATACGCAGTATTTT | CASSQPGGTDTQYF
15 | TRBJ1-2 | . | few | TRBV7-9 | TGTGCCAGCAGCCACCGTGGAGGGGGGGACTATGGCTACACCTTC | CASSHRGGGDYGYTF
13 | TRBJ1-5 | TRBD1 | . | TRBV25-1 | TGTGCCAGCAGCGACAGGGCCCTGGGGCCCCAGCATTTT | CASSDRALGPQHF
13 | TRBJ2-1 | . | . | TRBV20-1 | TGCAGTGCCCCGACAGGGACTACTAATGAGCAGTTCTTC | CSAPTGTTNEQFF
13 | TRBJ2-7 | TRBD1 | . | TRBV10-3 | TGTGCCATCAGTGAGGGACAGGCTTACGAGCAGTACTTC | CAISEGQAYEQYF
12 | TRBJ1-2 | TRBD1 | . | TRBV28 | TGTGCCAGCAGTGACGGACAGGAGGGCTACACCTTC | CASSDGQEGYTF
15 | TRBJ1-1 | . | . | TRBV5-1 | TGCGCCAGCGGCCCATTGGGACTGACGAACACTGAAGCTTTCTTT | CASGPLGLTNTEAFF
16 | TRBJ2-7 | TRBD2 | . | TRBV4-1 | TGCGCCAGCAGCCAAGTCCAGCGGGAGGGCCTCAATGAGCAGTACTTC | CASSQVQREGLNEQYF
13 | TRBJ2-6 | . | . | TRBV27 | TGTGCCAGCAGTTGGCCTGGGGCCAATGTCCTGACTTTC | CASSWPGANVLTF
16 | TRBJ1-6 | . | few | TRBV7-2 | TGTGCCAGCAGCTTATTCCGGCAGGGTGGAAATTCACCCCTCCACTTT | CASSLFRQGGNSPLHF
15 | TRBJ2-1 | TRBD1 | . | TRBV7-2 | TGTGCCAGCAGTAAGGACAGGGTATCCTACAATGAGCAGTTCTTC | CASSKDRVSYNEQFF